The clone carrying this T cell receptor beta chain has more than one count but fewer than ten. Its antigen is undetermined. Sorted populations were all over 98% pure. All of the isolated RNA was reverse transcribed, so expressed TCRB transcripts were sequenced. Sequencing used immunoSEQ multiplex PCR; TCRdb keeps in-frame clones, though not all of them. The repertoire has hundreds of thousands of clones, around 15% of them found once; the top ten carry approximately 0.043%. This sample is part of a study of beta chain features in type 1 diabetes. Overall study results and limits: Moderate yet significant TCRB CDR3 shortening was seen in Type 1 diabetes patients in all four CD4+ subsets. Insertions were fewer and deletions more numerous at VDJ junctions in type 1 diabetes patients.

J was trimmed by 3 bases and V by 7 bases; bases with no gene match: 6. Germline V CDR1 and CDR2: MNHEY, SVGAGI. The CDR3 covers 15 residues. Sequencing input: naive CD4+ T cells from blood. This TCR came from a young man with type 1 diabetes. The V call is TRBV6-5, the J call TRBJ2-1; 10 bases fit TRBD1. CDR3 residues: CASKEGTGDYNEQFF. The CDR3 coding sequence is TGTGCCAGCAAGGAGGGGACAGGGGACTACAATGAGCAGTTCTTC.